The 21 T cell receptor beta chains in this list originate from one sample, sequenced in a study of blood T cells in healthy people across ages. A second PCR, run for 7 to 11 cycles, used a sample-barcoded 5' primer plus a J-beta primer mix. TCRdb reprocessed the 5' RACE reads via MiXCR and lists one record per CDR3 protein. The sample holds 800,000 to 950,000 distinct CDR3 sequences, around 36% seen once. Material for sequencing was blood. The receptors stem from a man aged 18 to 35 in good health.

The table lists this clonotype with a few counts. The V gene is TRBV20-1, the J gene TRBJ1-2; 7 bases map to TRBD1. The germline V gene encodes CDR1 DFQATT and CDR2 SNEGSKA (reference sequence). V shed 0 bases and J 5 bases; nucleotides not matched to a gene: 9. This CDR3 region has 15 residues. For the CDR3, the DNA is TGCAGTGCTAGAGATTTCAGGGGGAGATGGTATGGCTACACCTTC. As protein: CSARDFRGRWYGYTF.

This clonotype was observed a handful of times. The chain joins TRBV5-1 to TRBJ1-1, with 10 nucleotides matching TRBD1. Germline CDR1 is SGHRS and CDR2 is YFSETQ. The V gene end was trimmed by 2 bases and the J gene end by 1 base; junction bases not matched to a gene: 8. This CDR3 has 17 amino acids. The CDR3 loop is CASSFSGDRGANTEAFF. CDR3 coding DNA: TGCGCCAGCAGCTTCTCAGGGGACAGGGGTGCGAACACTGAAGCTTTCTTT.

This clonotype was recorded many times. V is TRBV7-9 and J is TRBJ2-3; possibly TRBD1 for D (6 bases). The CDR3 covers 15 residues. V was clipped by 5 bases and J by 2 bases, with 14 bases between them. Germline CDR1 reads SEHNR; CDR2 reads FQNEAQ (reference sequence). The CDR3 is CASSPGHPFTDTQYF. CDR3 DNA sequence: TGTGCCAGCAGCCCGGGACACCCATTCACAGATACGCAGTATTTT.

The V gene is TRBV6-5, the J gene TRBJ2-5; D perhaps matches TRBD2 (5 bases). Between the trimmed V and J ends, which lost 7 bases and 4 bases, there was a span of 22 bases. The CDR3 sequence is 16 residues long. From germline, CDR1 is MNHEY and CDR2 SVGAGI. The CDR3 sequence is CASTSDLGRRRETQYF. CDR3 DNA sequence: TGTGCCAGCACCTCGGACTTAGGACGTAGAAGAGAGACCCAGTACTTC.

This clonotype was seen only a few times. CDR3 loop: CASSQGIGRAYNEQFF. CDR3 sequence (DNA): TGCGCCAGCAGCCAAGGGATCGGAAGGGCCTACAATGAGCAGTTCTTC. This rearrangement joins TRBV4-3 to TRBJ2-1; no firm D call. Trimming left V 1 base short and J 2 bases short, with 12 bases between. Germline assignment: CDR1 LGHNA and CDR2 YSLEER. The CDR3 is 16 amino acids.

The chain carries TRBV6-5 and TRBJ1-2, with 7 positions matching TRBD1. The CDR3 has 13 residues. Looked up from germline, CDR1 is MNHEY and CDR2 is SVGAGI. The ends lost 6 bases at V and 5 bases at J; junction bases unmatched: 6. The CDR3 is CASSRGTSYGYTF. The CDR3 DNA reads TGTGCCAGCAGCAGGGGGACATCTTATGGCTACACCTTC.

This clonotype was seen only a few times. This sequence joins TRBV4-3 and TRBJ2-5, with D unclear. The CDR3 consists of 13 residues. CDR1 and CDR2 (germline): LGHNA, YSLEER. The ends were cut back, 5 bases at V and 2 bases at J, with 9 bases in the middle. CDR3 sequence (DNA): TGCGCCAGCAGCGGGCGGCAACAAGAGACCCAGTACTTC. It is translated as CASSGRQQETQYF.

The chain combines TRBV13 with TRBJ2-3; 9 bases fit TRBD2. V gave up 4 bases and J gave up 0 bases; unmatched junction bases: 8. The CDR3 is made up of 17 amino acids. Germline-derived CDR1 and CDR2 are PRHDT and FYEKMQ (reference sequence). The CDR3 region is CASSSRARGGSTDTQYF. The CDR3, as DNA: TGTGCCAGCAGCTCTAGAGCGCGGGGGGGTAGCACAGATACGCAGTATTTT.

This clonotype was observed a handful of times. This chain connects TRBV5-6 to TRBJ2-1; the D is unclear. This CDR3 region has 15 residues. Per germline, CDR1 SGHDT and CDR2 YYEEEE. Trimming took off 1 base at V and 0 bases at J, with 8 bases between the two ends. CDR3 coding DNA: TGTGCCAGCAGCTTGCAAAGGACCTCCTACAATGAGCAGTTCTTC. As protein: CASSLQRTSYNEQFF.

The chain combines TRBV28 with TRBJ2-3, with unresolved D. Germline CDR1 reads MDHEN; CDR2 reads SYDVKM. The V end was cut by 8 bases, the J end by 2 bases, with 14 bases between. CDR3 length: 14 amino acids. As DNA, the CDR3 is TGTGCCAGCTATACACCAACCCCCACAGATACGCAGTATTTT. As protein: CASYTPTPTDTQYF.

Worth noting for this clonotype: Since a much larger clone is just one base distant, this may be a read error. The V call is TRBV20-1, the J call TRBJ2-3; D unclear. This CDR3 has 15 amino acids. From germline, CDR1 is DFQATT and CDR2 SNEGSKA (reference sequence). CDR3 amino acids: CSVRDQEGRTDTQYF. The CDR3 region has the DNA TGCAGTGTTAGAGATCAGGAAGGCCGCACAGATACGCAGTATTTT.

The V call is TRBV28, the J call TRBJ1-2, with D tentatively TRBD1 (5 bases). CDR1 is MDHEN, CDR2 SYDVKM, per germline. This CDR3 is built from 16 residues. The V end lost 7 bases, the J end lost 6 bases, and 24 bases lay between the germline ends. As DNA, the CDR3 is TGTGCCAGCACCAACCCAGGGACTTTTCATATAGATGGCTACACCTTC. Translation gives CASTNPGTFHIDGYTF.

V is TRBV4-3 and J is TRBJ2-7; D not resolved. Germline CDR1 reads LGHNA; CDR2 reads YSLEER. The ends were cut back, 0 bases at V and 2 bases at J, with 26 bases in the middle. This CDR3 is built from 20 residues. CDR3 bases: TGCGCCAGCAGCCAAGATGAGATTGAGCCCGAAGCCCCCCTGACCTACGAGCAGTACTTC. Amino acid sequence: CASSQDEIEPEAPLTYEQYF.

This clonotype has just a few counts. The chain combines TRBV12-3 or TRBV12-4 with TRBJ2-7, with TRBD2 identical over 9 bases. After removal of 3 bases from V and 4 bases from J, the junction contained 13 bases not matched to a gene. This CDR3 contains 17 residues. CDR3 sequence reads: CASSLGAGGGPIYEQYF. As DNA, the CDR3 is TGTGCCAGCAGTTTGGGTGCGGGGGGGGGCCCCATTTACGAGCAGTACTTC.

This rearrangement joins TRBV6-5 to TRBJ1-5; D possibly corresponds to TRBD1 (6 bases). Trimming shortened V by 10 bases and J by 4 bases, and 17 bases separated the two germline ends. Per germline, CDR1 MNHEY and CDR2 SVGAGI. The CDR3 is 14 residues long. The DNA for the CDR3 is TGTGCCACCTCCCCAGGGGACTATAATCAGCCCCAGCATTTT. Its translation is CATSPGDYNQPQHF.

This chain joins TRBV15 and TRBJ2-3, with TRBD1 matching 7 bases. Trimming removed 5 bases from V and 4 bases from J; junction bases left unmatched: 6. Germline values: CDR1 LNHNV, CDR2 YYDKDF (reference sequence). The CDR3 spans 14 residues. CDR3 in DNA: TGTGCCACCAGCCGCGGTCAGGGGGCAGATACGCAGTATTTT. It encodes CATSRGQGADTQYF. Using reference TRBV15 and TRBJ2-3 for the parts outside the CDR3, the full variable domain is DAMVIQNPRYQVTQFGKPVTLSCSQTLNHNVMYWYQQKSSQAPKLLFHYYDKDFNNEADTPDNFQSRRPNTSFCFLDIRSPGLGDTAMYLCATSRGQGADTQYFGPGTRLTVL.

V and J are TRBV5-1 and TRBJ2-7; D unclear. The CDR3 is 13 amino acids. Germline lookup yields CDR1 SGHRS and CDR2 YFSETQ. The V gene lost 2 bases and the J gene lost 4 bases, with 10 bases spanning the gap. The CDR3 region is CASSFEENYEQYF. The CDR3 region has the DNA TGCGCCAGCAGCTTCGAGGAAAATTACGAGCAGTACTTC.

V gene TRBV30 combines with J gene TRBJ1-2, with 7 bases lining up with TRBD1. This CDR3 has 13 residues. Looked up from germline, CDR1 is GTSNPN and CDR2 is SVGIG (reference sequence). The CDR3 bases are TGTGCGATTATCCACAGGGGCCTCTATGGCTACACCTTC. The encoded protein is CAIIHRGLYGYTF.

This clonotype was observed a few times. The germline gene is not matched at one end of the junction; a read error may be the cause. The chain employs TRBV4-2 and TRBJ2-3; 9 bases are a match to TRBD2. Germline CDR1 is LGHNA and CDR2 is YNFKEQ. CDR3 length: 19 residues. The CDR3 sequence: CASSHGVAGERRSTGTQYF. CDR3 DNA: TGTGCCAGCAGCCACGGAGTAGCGGGGGAGAGGAGGAGCACAGGTACGCAGTATTTT.

This clonotype was observed a few times. This chain uses TRBV6-1 with TRBJ2-4; 8 nucleotides line up with TRBD1. The CDR3 spans 20 residues. CDR1 is MNHNS and CDR2 is SASEGT in the germline V gene. With V trimmed by 3 bases and J by 5 bases, 21 bases remained unmatched. CDR3 amino acids: CASSEGVDRVFSVSQNIQYF. Here the CDR3 DNA reads TGTGCCAGCAGTGAGGGCGTGGACAGGGTATTCTCGGTATCCCAAAACATTCAGTACTTC.

This clonotype has a handful of counts. The chain couples TRBV12-3 or TRBV12-4 to TRBJ2-7; TRBD2 matches at 7 bases. The ends lost 2 bases at V and 7 bases at J; junction bases unmatched: 8. The CDR3 is made up of 14 amino acids. This chain's CDR3 is CASSLRPTSYEQYF. DNA for the CDR3: TGTGCCAGCAGTTTACGGCCGACTAGCTATGAGCAGTACTTC.